This is a list of T cell receptor beta chains from one sample in a study of CD8+CD57+ T cells in acquired aplastic anemia. TCRdb reanalysed the reads using MiXCR and keeps one entry per CDR3 protein. The sample shows hundreds of thousands of distinct CDR3 sequences, just under 70% of them seen only once. The specimen was sorted CD4+, CD8+, or CD8+CD57+ T cells (not recorded which) from PBMCs. The source of these receptors is a human donor in good health, serving as a control. Both conserved end residues are part of each CDR3. A D gene is named only where the DNA matches it firmly. A clone size is listed for some rows: how often the clone was seen (once, few, many), or a class if it is expanded.

cdr3_length j_call v_call d_call clone_size cdr3_nt cdr3_aa
12 TRBJ1-1 TRBV10-3 - - TGTGCCATCAGTGCGGGTGGCACTGAAGCTTTCTTT CAISAGGTEAFF
14 TRBJ2-3 TRBV7-2 - - TGTGCCAGCAGCCCCGCCCCGGCAGGGGTCACCGGGGATTTT CASSPAPAGVTGDF
16 TRBJ1-6 TRBV12-3/TRBV12-4 TRBD1 - TGTGCCAGCCGCTACGTGACAGGGGCACTGGATTCACCCCTCCACTTT CASRYVTGALDSPLHF
16 TRBJ2-1 TRBV9 TRBD1 - TGTGCCAGCAGCCCCGGAGGGACAGGGAGCAGGGATGAGCAGTTCTTC CASSPGGTGSRDEQFF
13 TRBJ1-5 TRBV10-1 TRBD1 - TGCGCCAGCAGTGCAGGGGGCCAACAGCCCCGGCATTTT CASSAGGQQPRHF
16 TRBJ2-7 TRBV5-5 - - TGTGCCAGCAGCGTAGGGTTACAGGACCTCCCCTACGAGCAGTACTTC CASSVGLQDLPYEQYF
13 TRBJ1-6 TRBV20-1 TRBD1 - TGCAGTGCTACACAGACAGGGAATTCACCCCTCCACTTT CSATQTGNSPLHF
15 TRBJ2-7 TRBV12-3/TRBV12-4 - - TGTGCCAGTGGTTTAGGGGATCCTTTCACCTACGAGCAGTACTTC CASGLGDPFTYEQYF
13 TRBJ2-3 TRBV7-6 - many TGTGCCAGCAGCTCATACCGATCGCATACGCAGTATTTT CASSSYRSHTQYF
12 TRBJ1-1 TRBV10-2 - - TGCGCCAGCAGTTGGGGGAACACTGAAGCTTTCTTT CASSWGNTEAFF
16 TRBJ2-1 TRBV5-1 - many TGCGCCAGCAGCTTGGCCGGGTTAGTTGAACCGGTTGAGCAGTTCTTC CASSLAGLVEPVEQFF
14 TRBJ2-2 TRBV7-2 - - TGTGCCAGCAGCTTAGACACCCGGAGGGGGGAGCTGCTTTTT CASSLDTRRGELLF
17 TRBJ1-4 TRBV7-9 - many TGTGCCAGCAGCTTAGCTCGGGCGGCGGACACTAATGAAAAACTGTTTTTT CASSLARAADTNEKLFF
16 TRBJ2-5 TRBV6-1 - - TGTGCCAGCAGACCGTATTTAGCTGGGGACCAAGAGACCTTGTGCTTC CASRPYLAGDQETLCF
13 TRBJ1-5 TRBV7-2 - few TGTGCCTGGGGTAAAGACAGCAATCAGCCCCAGCATTTT CAWGKDSNQPQHF
17 TRBJ2-7 TRBV4-3 TRBD2 - TGCGCCAGCAGCCAGAGAGGGACTAGCGGGGGGGCTGGCGAGCAGTACTTC CASSQRGTSGGAGEQYF
13 TRBJ2-3 TRBV20-1 - - TGCAGTGCTAGAGGGCTAGGGACTCGAACGCAGTATTTT CSARGLGTRTQYF
14 TRBJ2-1 TRBV29-1 TRBD1 many TGCAGCGCCGGCCGGGACAGGGGTCAAACTGAGCAGTTCTTC CSAGRDRGQTEQFF
14 TRBJ1-1 TRBV20-1 - - TGCAGTGCTAGAGGTCTGGCCGCCAATCCTGAAGCTTTCTTT CSARGLAANPEAFF
14 TRBJ2-5 TRBV9 - - TGTGCCATCAGCAAAGGACAGCAAACCAGGAGCCAGTACTTC CAISKGQQTRSQYF
12 TRBJ2-7 TRBV12-3/TRBV12-4 - - TGTGCCAGCAGTTCCAGGGCCTACGAGCAGTACTTC CASSSRAYEQYF
15 TRBJ1-2 TRBV6-5 - - TGTGCCAGCAGCGAGTCGCGGGGGGGATGGGGAGGCTACACCTTC CASSESRGGWGGYTF
12 TRBJ1-2 TRBV2 - many TGTGCCAGCACCGAGGATAACTATGGCTACACCTTC CASTEDNYGYTF
14 TRBJ2-7 TRBV7-3 TRBD2 - TGTGCCAGCAGCTCACCGGGACTACCGGACGGGACGTACTTC CASSSPGLPDGTYF